The source of this T cell receptor (beta chain) is a study of PD-1 blockade in classical Hodgkin lymphoma. Study-wide findings and caveats: Baseline diversity was lower in partial responders and progressors than complete responders.

Germline lookup yields CDR1 SEHNR and CDR2 FQNEAQ (reference sequence). The length of the CDR3 is 15 residues. Between the trimmed V and J ends, which lost 2 bases and 6 bases, there was a span of 17 bases. Every patient was affected by relapse after autologous stem cell transplantation, while exposure to brentuximab vedotin was not uniform. Negative magnetic selection isolated CD4+ T cells from thawed PBMCs. As to this clone: Its cognate antigen is unknown.

Using immunoSEQ multiplex PCR, the repertoire was profiled, and TCRdb retains in-frame clones only, with some absent. The sample holds under 30,000 clones, approximately 83% seen once. The J gene is TRBJ2-7, the V gene TRBV7-9; no definite D call. This TCR came from a human donor with classical Hodgkin lymphoma. The specimen comprised CD4+ T cells from blood, sampled at baseline. CDR3 sequence: CASSLSRRSTGEQYF. CDR3 DNA sequence: TGTGCCAGCAGCTTATCGCGACGATCGACCGGCGAGCAGTACTTC. The full variable domain, rest sourced from reference TRBV7-9 and TRBJ2-7, is DTGVSQNPRHKITKRGQNVTFRCDPISEHNRLYWYRQTLGQGPEFLTYFQNEAQLEKSRLLSDRFSAERPKGSFSTLEIQRTEQGDSAMYLCASSLSRRSTGEQYFGPGTRLTVT.